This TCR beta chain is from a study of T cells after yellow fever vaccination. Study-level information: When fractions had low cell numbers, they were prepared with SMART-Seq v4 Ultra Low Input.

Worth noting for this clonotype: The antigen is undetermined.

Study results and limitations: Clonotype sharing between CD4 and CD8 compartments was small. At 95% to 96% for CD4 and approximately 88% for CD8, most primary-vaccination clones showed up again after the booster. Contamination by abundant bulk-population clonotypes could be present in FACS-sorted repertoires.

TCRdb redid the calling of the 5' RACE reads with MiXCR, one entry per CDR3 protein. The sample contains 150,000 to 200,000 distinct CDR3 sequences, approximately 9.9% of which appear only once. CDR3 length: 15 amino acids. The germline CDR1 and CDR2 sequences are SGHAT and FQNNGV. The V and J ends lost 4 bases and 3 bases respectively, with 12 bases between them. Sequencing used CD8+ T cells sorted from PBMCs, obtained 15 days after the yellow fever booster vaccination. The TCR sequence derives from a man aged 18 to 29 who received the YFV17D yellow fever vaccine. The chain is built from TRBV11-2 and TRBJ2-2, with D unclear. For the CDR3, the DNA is TGTGCCAGCAGCTCAGCTTCCGCGGACACCGGGGAGCTGTTTTTT. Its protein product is CASSSASADTGELFF.